Below are 30 T cell receptor beta chains sequenced from a single sample in a study of T cell responses to AZD1222 COVID-19 vaccine. The protocol was immunoSEQ multiplex PCR, while the TCRdb copy is restricted to in-frame clones and leaves out a portion. This table holds 130,000 or so clones, roughly 93% found once. The sample was peripheral blood, taken on day 0 of AZD1222 vaccination. The receptors were gathered from an adult in good health.

The V call is TRBV12-3 or TRBV12-4, the J call TRBJ1-3, with a possible D match to TRBD1 (6 bases). The V end was cut by 7 bases, the J end by 9 bases, with 13 bases between. This CDR3 is built from 12 residues. The CDR3 region is CASTEQGFTIYF. The CDR3 DNA reads TGTGCCAGCACCGAACAGGGATTCACCATATATTTT.

The rearrangement joins TRBV27 to TRBJ2-7, with a possible D match to TRBD1 (6 bases). This CDR3 has 16 residues. Germline V gives CDR1 MNHEY, CDR2 SMNVEV (reference sequence). The V gene lost 5 bases and the J gene lost 1 base, with 18 bases spanning the gap. The CDR3 loop is CASSPLPRDNSYEQYF. The DNA for the CDR3 is TGTGCCAGCAGTCCCCTTCCCCGGGACAATTCCTACGAGCAGTACTTC.

The chain is built from TRBV6-2 or TRBV6-3 and TRBJ2-4; either TRBD1 or TRBD2 may supply D (5 bases each). Germline CDR1 is MNHEY and CDR2 is SVGEGT. The CDR3 sequence is 14 residues long. With 6 bases removed from V and 6 bases from J, the gap between germline ends came to 15 bases. CDR3 DNA sequence: TGTGCCAGCAGCATGGGGGACGAGATAAACATTCAGTACTTC. Its protein is CASSMGDEINIQYF.

This chain joins TRBV13 and TRBJ2-7; perhaps TRBD1 as D (5 bases). V was clipped by 3 bases and J by 3 bases, with 15 bases between them. CDR3 length: 15 residues. Looked up from germline, CDR1 is PRHDT and CDR2 is FYEKMQ (reference sequence). The CDR3 DNA follows: TGTGCCAGCAGCTTGACAGCTTCAAACTACTACGAGCAGTACTTC. Translation: CASSLTASNYYEQYF.

V and J are TRBV14 and TRBJ2-7; D gene uncertain. The V gene's germline CDR1 is SGHDN and CDR2 FVKESK. This CDR3 comprises 11 residues. The V end was cut by 4 bases, the J end by 1 base, with 2 bases between. CDR3 loop: CASSRSYEQYF. CDR3 bases: TGTGCCAGCAGCCGGTCCTACGAGCAGTACTTC.

The V call is TRBV6-2 or TRBV6-3, the J call TRBJ2-1, with 12 bases lining up with TRBD2. CDR1 is MNHEY, CDR2 SVGEGT, per germline. The V and J ends lost 5 bases and 7 bases, in that order; junction bases with no gene match: 9. The length of the CDR3 is 16 residues. The CDR3 nucleotides are TGTGCCAGCAGTACCGCCCGACTAGCGGGAGTTAATGAGCAGTTCTTC. Encoded protein: CASSTARLAGVNEQFF.

DNA for the CDR3: TGTGCCTGGACGGACAGGGGAGTAGCTTTCTTT. Translating gives CAWTDRGVAFF. The chain links TRBV30 to TRBJ1-1, with 9 bases fitting TRBD1. The junction had 4 bases not matched to a gene; V was cut back by 4 bases and J by 10 bases. In germline, CDR1 is GTSNPN, CDR2 SVGIG (reference sequence). The CDR3 totals 11 residues.

The chain recombines TRBV4-1 with TRBJ1-2, with 7 bases matching TRBD1. The germline V gene encodes CDR1 MGHRA and CDR2 YSYEKL. This CDR3 is 16 amino acids long. V shed 3 bases, J shed 2 bases, and the junction held 9 bases outside the gene matches. The CDR3 here is CASSQSPGQKNYGYTF. DNA of the CDR3: TGCGCCAGCAGCCAGAGTCCGGGACAGAAAAACTATGGCTACACCTTC.

The J gene is TRBJ2-4, the V gene TRBV6-6; 7 bases agree with TRBD2. This CDR3 spans 16 amino acids. With V trimmed by 4 bases and J by 4 bases, 10 bases remained unmatched. Germline V gene sequence: CDR1 MNHNY, CDR2 SVGAGI (reference sequence). Here the CDR3 DNA reads TGTGCCAGCAGTTCTCCCCTCCTAGCGGTTAAAAACATTCAGTACTTC. Protein: CASSSPLLAVKNIQYF.

The gene calls are TRBV28 and TRBJ2-7; D call uncertain. The length of the CDR3 is 11 residues. Germline V gene lookup returns CDR1 MDHEN and CDR2 SYDVKM. V lost 5 bases, J lost 7 bases, and 9 bases lay in between. The CDR3 DNA sequence: TGTGCCAGCAGTGCCAGTCGTGAGCAGTACTTC. It codes for CASSASREQYF.

The chain links TRBV7-9 to TRBJ2-7; the D gene is possibly TRBD2 (5 bases). V gave up 0 bases and J gave up 0 bases, with 12 bases separating them. From germline, CDR1 is SEHNR and CDR2 FQNEAQ (reference sequence). The CDR3 is 16 residues long. The CDR3, as DNA: TGTGCCAGCAGCTTAGCGCTCGGAGGATTCTCCTACGAGCAGTACTTC. As protein: CASSLALGGFSYEQYF.

The rearrangement uses TRBV28 and TRBJ1-1; D is unclear. The CDR3 totals 15 residues. Germline-derived CDR1 and CDR2 are MDHEN and SYDVKM. V was shortened by 5 bases and J by 0 bases, with 13 bases between the two germline ends. The CDR3: CASSTSQIMNTEAFF. CDR3 sequence (DNA): TGTGCCAGCAGTACGTCCCAGATCATGAACACTGAAGCTTTCTTT.

The chain uses TRBV28 and TRBJ1-5; 7 bases are a match to TRBD1. This CDR3 is built from 17 residues. Germline CDR1 MDHEN, CDR2 SYDVKM. The V gene end was trimmed by 4 bases and the J gene end by 0 bases; junction bases not matched to a gene: 9. In DNA form, the CDR3 reads TGTGCCAGCAGTTCGGGGACAGCCCCTTATAGCAATCAGCCCCAGCATTTT. Amino acid sequence: CASSSGTAPYSNQPQHF.

V gene TRBV7-9 combines with J gene TRBJ2-5; D is unclear. Germline V gives CDR1 SEHNR, CDR2 FQNEAQ (reference sequence). Trimming removed 4 bases from V and 7 bases from J, with 16 bases in between. The length of the CDR3 is 14 residues. The CDR3: CASSSRHGLGTQYF. The CDR3 DNA reads as TGTGCCAGCAGCTCCCGACATGGCCTGGGGACCCAGTACTTC. The whole variable domain, remainder taken from reference TRBV7-9 and TRBJ2-5, is DTGVSQNPRHKITKRGQNVTFRCDPISEHNRLYWYRQTLGQGPEFLTYFQNEAQLEKSRLLSDRFSAERPKGSFSTLEIQRTEQGDSAMYLCASSSRHGLGTQYFGPGTRLLVL.

V and J are TRBV27 and TRBJ2-5; 9 bases fit TRBD1. CDR3 length: 14 amino acids. Germline CDR1 MNHEY, CDR2 SMNVEV (reference sequence). With 3 bases clipped from V and 5 bases from J, the junction kept 4 bases outside the gene matches. CDR3 DNA: TGTGCCAGCAGTTTGGGACAGGGTGTCGAGACCCAGTACTTC. This sequence encodes CASSLGQGVETQYF.

The rearrangement uses TRBV28 and TRBJ2-5; TRBD2 matches 10 bases. The J segment lost 2 bases and the V segment lost 1 base, leaving 7 bases of the junction unmatched. The CDR3 consists of 17 residues. CDR1 and CDR2 from the germline V gene are MDHEN and SYDVKM. CDR3 sequence: CASSLLASGSPQETQYF. The DNA of the CDR3 is TGTGCCAGCAGTTTATTGGCTAGCGGGAGCCCACAAGAGACCCAGTACTTC.

The chain is built from TRBV28 and TRBJ1-3; D gene unclear. CDR1 and CDR2 (germline): MDHEN, SYDVKM. The CDR3 length is 16 residues. The V and J ends lost 6 bases and 0 bases respectively, with 15 bases between them. CDR3 amino acids: CASSPSGSNSGNTIYF. The DNA of the CDR3 is TGTGCCAGCAGCCCTTCTGGCAGTAACTCTGGAAACACCATATATTTT.

The CDR3 spells CASTGTSGRASGETQYF. The CDR3 DNA reads as TGTGCCAGCACCGGGACTAGCGGGAGGGCCTCGGGAGAGACCCAGTACTTC. The rearrangement uses TRBV6-7 and TRBJ2-5; TRBD2 matches 16 bases. Being an ORF, TRBV6-7 has a function that is uncertain. V trimming: 7 bases; J trimming: 4 bases; junction bases outside the gene matches: 9. The length of the CDR3 is 17 residues.

CDR3: CASSPPGITQETQYF. The CDR3 DNA is TGTGCCAGCAGCCCACCCGGGATAACCCAAGAGACCCAGTACTTC. This chain connects TRBV3-1 (or the pseudogene TRBV3-2) to TRBJ2-5; D perhaps matches TRBD2 (5 bases). This CDR3 has 15 amino acids. The germline V and J ends were trimmed by 4 bases and 1 base, with 13 bases remaining between them. CDR1 is LGHDT, CDR2 YNNKEL, per germline (reference sequence).

The V gene is TRBV28, the J gene TRBJ1-2; 7 nucleotides line up with TRBD1. J gave up 4 bases and V 4 bases, and 15 bases lay outside the gene matches. This CDR3 has 17 residues. Looked up from germline, CDR1 is MDHEN and CDR2 is SYDVKM. The CDR3 bases are TGTGCCAGCAGTTCAACCTTTTACACGACAGGGACCTATGGCTACACCTTC. Its translation: CASSSTFYTTGTYGYTF.

The rearrangement joins TRBV28 to TRBJ2-7; D perhaps matches TRBD2 (5 bases). The CDR3 is made up of 15 amino acids. The germline CDR1 and CDR2 sequences are MDHEN and SYDVKM. V dropped 3 bases and J dropped 3 bases, with 15 bases sitting between them. CDR3 loop: CASSLLPSPLYEQYF. The CDR3 nucleotides read TGTGCCAGCAGTTTGTTACCTAGCCCCCTCTACGAGCAGTACTTC.

The gene calls are TRBV6-7 and TRBJ1-5; unclear D gene. TRBV6-7 is an open reading frame, and its role is uncertain. Trimming took 3 bases from V and 3 from J, leaving 15 bases between them. The CDR3 loop spans 16 amino acids. CDR3 in amino acids: CASSYLEEAVNQPQHF. The CDR3 bases are TGTGCCAGCAGTTATCTAGAAGAAGCAGTCAATCAGCCCCAGCATTTT.

V usage is TRBV18 and J usage is TRBJ1-1; 11 bases fit TRBD1. Germline CDR1 is KGHSH and CDR2 is LQKENI. The CDR3 is 17 residues long. J lost 4 bases, V lost 3 bases, and 10 bases had no gene match. The CDR3 bases are TGTGCCAGCTCACCCTCGACGGGGGACAGGGGGAGCACTGAAGCTTTCTTT. It is translated as CASSPSTGDRGSTEAFF.

The rearrangement links TRBV5-4 to TRBJ2-1; D is perhaps TRBD2 (6 bases). CDR1 is SGHNT and CDR2 is YYREEE in the germline V gene (reference sequence). CDR3 size: 15 residues. V gave up 5 bases and J gave up 2 bases, with 14 bases separating them. Here the CDR3 DNA reads TGTGCCAGCAGATCGGAGCGGAGGGCCTACAATGAGCAGTTCTTC. Protein product: CASRSERRAYNEQFF.

This chain links TRBV28 with TRBJ1-3; the match to TRBD1 covers 7 bases. The CDR3 totals 16 residues. The V and J ends lost 4 bases and 0 bases, in that order; junction bases with no gene match: 6. Germline-derived CDR1 and CDR2 are MDHEN and SYDVKM. CDR3 nucleotides: TGTGCCAGCAGTTCCCCAGGGGGGGTCTCTGGAAACACCATATATTTT. This gives the protein CASSSPGGVSGNTIYF.

The J gene is TRBJ1-5, the V gene TRBV15; no definite D call. The CDR3 has 13 amino acids. V was shortened by 0 bases and J by 8 bases, with 8 bases between the two germline ends. Looked up from germline, CDR1 is LNHNV and CDR2 is YYDKDF (reference sequence). The CDR3 protein is CATSRDRGEPQHF. The CDR3 bases are TGTGCCACCAGCAGAGATCGCGGGGAGCCCCAGCATTTT.

The genes are TRBV19 and TRBJ2-5; TRBD1 agrees at 8 bases. The J call may be faulty, since TRBJ2-7 better matches the DNA end. The CDR3 is made up of 13 amino acids. Germline V gives CDR1 LNHDA, CDR2 SQIVND (reference sequence). The DNA for the CDR3 is TGTGCCAGTAGTGATCAGGGGGCGTCCGAGCAGTACTTC. It is translated as CASSDQGASEQYF.

The rearrangement uses TRBV28 and TRBJ1-5; 7 nucleotides agree with TRBD1. CDR1 MDHEN and CDR2 SYDVKM come from the germline V gene. The CDR3 runs 15 residues. The J segment lost 6 bases and the V segment lost 5 bases, leaving 10 bases of the junction unmatched. This CDR3 reads CASSPSDREGQPQHF. CDR3 DNA sequence: TGTGCCAGCAGTCCGTCCGACAGGGAGGGTCAGCCCCAGCATTTT.

V is TRBV28 and J is TRBJ2-2; D gene ambiguous. Between the trimmed V and J ends, which lost 2 bases and 1 base, there was a span of 8 bases. Germline CDR1 MDHEN, CDR2 SYDVKM. CDR3 length: 15 amino acids. This CDR3 is CASSLAHENTGELFF. Written as DNA, the CDR3 is TGTGCCAGCAGTTTAGCCCATGAGAACACCGGGGAGCTGTTTTTT.

The rearrangement links TRBV5-4 to TRBJ1-2; 9 nucleotides align to TRBD1. The germline CDR1 and CDR2 sequences are SGHNT and YYREEE (reference sequence). The CDR3 is made up of 14 amino acids. J gave up 4 bases and V 4 bases, and 5 bases lay outside the gene matches. CDR3 loop: CASSRGQGGYGYTF. The CDR3 DNA sequence: TGTGCCAGCAGCCGGGGACAGGGAGGCTATGGCTACACCTTC.